Below are 21 T cell receptor beta chains sequenced from a single sample in a study of control samples from healthy donors and cancer patients. TCRdb's copy holds only in-frame clones and misses some; the assay was immunoSEQ multiplex PCR. The data show about 130,000 clones, more than 70% seen once. Sequenced sample: blood. The receptors stem from a man between 50 and 59 years old in good health.

The chain carries TRBV29-1 and TRBJ1-3, with TRBD1 as a possible D gene (5 bases). Per the germline V gene, CDR1 is SQVTM and CDR2 is ANQGSEA. V was shortened by 3 bases and J by 4 bases, with 7 bases between the two germline ends. CDR3 length: 12 amino acids. The CDR3 loop is CSVDQGGNTIYF. The CDR3 nucleotides are TGCAGCGTTGACCAGGGAGGAAACACCATATATTTT.

The chain is built from TRBV13 and TRBJ2-7; D unclear. The CDR3 is 14 amino acids. Germline values: CDR1 PRHDT, CDR2 FYEKMQ (reference sequence). The V end lost 1 base, the J end lost 4 bases, and 11 bases lay between the germline ends. CDR3 DNA sequence: TGTGCCAGCAGCTTAGTCCGGGTCGGGTACGAGCAGTACTTC. Translating it yields CASSLVRVGYEQYF.

The chain couples TRBV28 to TRBJ1-5, with 7 bases matching TRBD1. This CDR3 contains 14 residues. The ends lost 4 bases at V and 4 bases at J; junction bases unmatched: 4. CDR1 and CDR2 (germline): MDHEN, SYDVKM. The CDR3, as DNA: TGTGCCAGCAGTTGGGGACAGACAAATCAGCCCCAGCATTTT. It specifies CASSWGQTNQPQHF.

V gene TRBV7-6 combines with J gene TRBJ2-3; the match to TRBD2 covers 10 bases. The CDR3 covers 15 residues. V was clipped by 7 bases and J by 4 bases; unmatched bases: 8. Per the germline V gene, CDR1 is SGHVS and CDR2 is FNYEAQ. CDR3 nucleotides: TGTGCCAGCAAAATTACTAGCGGGGAGCCAGATACGCAGTATTTT. As protein: CASKITSGEPDTQYF.

The V and J genes are TRBV28 and TRBJ2-1, with 8 nucleotides matching TRBD2. The CDR3 contains 15 residues. Germline CDR1 is MDHEN and CDR2 is SYDVKM. V was clipped by 8 bases and J by 2 bases; unmatched bases: 8. CDR3 DNA sequence: TGTGCCAGCCTTGGGAACGGGGGGGCCTACAATGAGCAGTTCTTC. This gives the protein CASLGNGGAYNEQFF.

Here the CDR3 reads CASSVGQPPWGYTF. The CDR3, as DNA: TGTGCCAGCAGCGTAGGTCAGCCACCATGGGGCTACACCTTC. The genes are TRBV9 and TRBJ1-2; D ambiguous. V gave up 0 bases and J gave up 8 bases, with 14 bases separating them. Germline CDR1 is SGDLS and CDR2 is YYNGEE. This CDR3 spans 14 amino acids.

The chain is built from TRBV7-3 and TRBJ2-7, with 8 bases lining up with TRBD1. The CDR3 sequence is 15 residues long. The V gene end was trimmed by 2 bases and the J gene end by 5 bases; junction bases not matched to a gene: 8. The germline CDR1 and CDR2 sequences are SGHTA and FQGTGA. CDR3 in DNA: TGTGCCAGCAGCTTATTCCGGGACAGGAGGCACGAGCAGTACTTC. It codes for CASSLFRDRRHEQYF.

The CDR3 DNA follows: TGTGCCTGGAGTGCCGGGTCCGATGAAAAACTGTTTTTT. Translation: CAWSAGSDEKLFF. The gene calls are TRBV30 and TRBJ1-4; no reliable D call. The CDR3 has 13 amino acids. Trimming cost V 1 base and J 6 bases, with 9 bases left between them. Germline-derived CDR1 and CDR2 are GTSNPN and SVGIG (reference sequence).

The rearrangement links TRBV5-1 to TRBJ1-1; D unclear. V was trimmed by 3 bases and J by 0 bases, leaving 15 bases between them. CDR3 length: 16 amino acids. Germline values: CDR1 SGHRS, CDR2 YFSETQ. The CDR3 region is CASSSSYWALNTEAFF. CDR3 nucleotide sequence: TGCGCCAGCAGCTCCTCATACTGGGCCCTGAACACTGAAGCTTTCTTT. The full variable domain, its missing parts supplied by reference TRBV5-1 and TRBJ1-1, is KAGVTQTPRYLIKTRGQQVTLSCSPISGHRSVSWYQQTPGQGLQFLFEYFSETQRNKGNFPGRFSGRQFSNSRSEMNVSTLELGDSALYLCASSSSYWALNTEAFFGQGTRLTVV.

The genes are TRBV18 and TRBJ1-5; no firm D call. With 6 bases removed from V and 4 bases from J, the gap between germline ends came to 10 bases. The CDR3 is 13 amino acids. The germline V gene has CDR1 KGHSH and CDR2 LQKENI. This chain's CDR3 is CASSKGLNQPQHF. CDR3 coding DNA: TGTGCCAGCTCCAAGGGCTTAAATCAGCCCCAGCATTTT.

DNA for the CDR3: TGTGCCAGCAGCGCCGACAGTACTGGGGCCAACGTCCTGACTTTC. Amino acids: CASSADSTGANVLTF. The rearrangement uses TRBV9 and TRBJ2-6; tentative D call: TRBD1 (5 bases). V lost 3 bases and J lost 2, with 9 bases in between. CDR3 length: 15 residues. The germline V gene has CDR1 SGDLS and CDR2 YYNGEE.

The V call is TRBV27, the J call TRBJ2-1, with TRBD2 matching over 16 bases. The CDR3 is 19 residues long. The V gene's germline CDR1 is MNHEY and CDR2 SMNVEV (reference sequence). With 4 bases clipped from V and 6 bases from J, the junction kept 12 bases outside the gene matches. The CDR3 bases are TGTGCCAGCAGTTATGTCGGGACTAGCGGGGGGGCCATTTCCAATGAGCAGTTCTTC. Its translation: CASSYVGTSGGAISNEQFF.

The J gene is TRBJ1-2, the V gene TRBV18; D might be TRBD1 (6 bases). CDR3 size: 17 residues. Germline V gene data show CDR1 as KGHSH and CDR2 as LQKENI. The V gene lost 3 bases and the J gene lost 0 bases, with 17 bases spanning the gap. CDR3 sequence reads: CASSPPGRTDANYGYTF. As DNA, the CDR3 is TGTGCCAGCTCACCGCCGGGGAGGACAGACGCTAACTATGGCTACACCTTC.

The chain uses TRBV9 and TRBJ2-7, with 7 bases fitting TRBD1. The V gene end was trimmed by 0 bases and the J gene end by 5 bases; junction bases not matched to a gene: 5. Germline V gene data show CDR1 as SGDLS and CDR2 as YYNGEE. This CDR3 has 14 amino acids. The CDR3 coding sequence is TGTGCCAGCAGCGTAGGTGACAGGGTCAACGAGCAGTACTTC. Protein sequence: CASSVGDRVNEQYF.

V usage is TRBV7-9 and J usage is TRBJ1-4, with D tentatively TRBD1 (5 bases). V lost 5 bases, J lost 5 bases, and 12 bases lay in between. The germline CDR1 and CDR2 sequences are SEHNR and FQNEAQ (reference sequence). This CDR3 is 14 amino acids long. The CDR3 DNA reads as TGTGCCAGCAGCGTACTAGGGGACAATGAAAAACTGTTTTTT. Translating gives CASSVLGDNEKLFF.

This clone was found once. The rearrangement links TRBV29-1 to TRBJ1-2, with 7 bases matching TRBD1. Germline V gene data show CDR1 as SQVTM and CDR2 as ANQGSEA. The CDR3 covers 11 residues. V trimming: 7 bases; J trimming: 4 bases; junction bases outside the gene matches: 3. CDR3 protein: CSGGQAYGYTF. CDR3 DNA: TGCAGCGGTGGACAGGCCTATGGCTACACCTTC.

This clone was detected a few times. The chain links TRBV5-1 to TRBJ2-2; a possible D gene is TRBD1 (6 bases). Germline CDR1 SGHRS, CDR2 YFSETQ. Trimming shortened V by 3 bases and J by 1 base, and 13 bases separated the two germline ends. The CDR3 is 16 amino acids. CDR3 in DNA: TGCGCCAGCAGCTGGGATGTGACAGGGAACACCGGGGAGCTGTTTTTT. Translated, it gives CASSWDVTGNTGELFF. Looking up the rest from reference TRBV5-1 and TRBJ2-2 gives the full variable domain: KAGVTQTPRYLIKTRGQQVTLSCSPISGHRSVSWYQQTPGQGLQFLFEYFSETQRNKGNFPGRFSGRQFSNSRSEMNVSTLELGDSALYLCASSWDVTGNTGELFFGEGSRLTVL.

The chain recombines TRBV18 with TRBJ2-5; D perhaps matches TRBD1 (6 bases). V dropped 6 bases and J dropped 0 bases, with 17 bases sitting between them. Germline loops: CDR1 KGHSH, CDR2 LQKENI. The CDR3 length is 16 residues. CDR3 sequence (DNA): TGTGCCAGCTCCCCTACTACCTGGACAGACCAAGAGACCCAGTACTTC. This codes for CASSPTTWTDQETQYF.

The J gene is TRBJ2-7, the V gene TRBV2; maybe TRBD2 (6 bases). The CDR3 consists of 15 residues. V was pared by 4 bases and J by 1 base, with 14 bases between. CDR1 is SNHLY, CDR2 FYNNEI, per germline. The CDR3 spells CASSVSGGVSYEQYF. CDR3 DNA: TGTGCCAGCAGTGTTTCTGGCGGGGTGTCCTACGAGCAGTACTTC.

The chain joins TRBV30 to TRBJ2-4; maybe TRBD2 (6 bases). The CDR3 has 15 amino acids. V was clipped by 0 bases and J by 7 bases, with 16 bases between them. CDR1 and CDR2 (germline): GTSNPN, SVGIG (reference sequence). The CDR3 DNA follows: TGTGCCTGGAGTGTTCCGGGACTCCGAGGGAACATTCAGTACTTC. It specifies CAWSVPGLRGNIQYF.

This clone has only a few counts. The J gene is TRBJ1-6, the V gene TRBV7-2; D might be TRBD1 (6 bases). This CDR3 has 17 amino acids. Looked up from germline, CDR1 is SGHTA and CDR2 is FQGNSA. The germline V and J ends were trimmed by 0 bases and 7 bases, with 16 bases remaining between them. The CDR3 region has the DNA TGTGCCAGCAGCTTAGCGGGGTCGAGGGGGTGGAATTCACCCCTCCACTTT. Its translation is CASSLAGSRGWNSPLHF.